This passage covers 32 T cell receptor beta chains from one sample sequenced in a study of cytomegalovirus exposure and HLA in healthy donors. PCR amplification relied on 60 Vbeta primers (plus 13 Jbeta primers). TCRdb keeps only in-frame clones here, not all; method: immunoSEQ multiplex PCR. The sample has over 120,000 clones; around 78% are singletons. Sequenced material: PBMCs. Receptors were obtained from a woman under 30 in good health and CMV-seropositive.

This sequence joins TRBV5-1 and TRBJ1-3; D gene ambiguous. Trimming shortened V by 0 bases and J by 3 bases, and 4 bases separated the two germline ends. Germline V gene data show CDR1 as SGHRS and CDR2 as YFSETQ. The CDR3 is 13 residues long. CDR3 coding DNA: TGCGCCAGCAGCTTGGACAGTGGAAACACCATATATTTT. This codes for CASSLDSGNTIYF.

The CDR3 nucleotides are TGTGCCAGCAGTTACACGGGAACGGGGGGTGGCGATACGCAGTATTTT. This gives the protein CASSYTGTGGGDTQYF. This chain connects TRBV6-5 to TRBJ2-3, with TRBD2 identical over 7 bases. V lost 2 bases, J lost 6 bases, and 11 bases stayed unmatched. CDR1 is MNHEY, CDR2 SVGAGI, per germline. The CDR3 is 16 amino acids.

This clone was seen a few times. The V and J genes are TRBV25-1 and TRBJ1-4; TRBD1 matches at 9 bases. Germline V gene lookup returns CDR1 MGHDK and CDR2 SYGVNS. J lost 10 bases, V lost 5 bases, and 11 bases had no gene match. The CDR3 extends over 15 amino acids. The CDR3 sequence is CASSNPPGQGAKLFF. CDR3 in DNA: TGTGCCAGCAGTAATCCCCCGGGACAGGGCGCAAAACTGTTTTTT.

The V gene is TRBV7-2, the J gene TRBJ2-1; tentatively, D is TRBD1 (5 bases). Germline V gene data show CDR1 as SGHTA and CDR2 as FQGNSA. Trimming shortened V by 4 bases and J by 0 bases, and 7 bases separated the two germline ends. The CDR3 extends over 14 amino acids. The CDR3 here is CASSSGASYNEQFF. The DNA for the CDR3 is TGTGCCAGCAGCTCTGGGGCCTCCTACAATGAGCAGTTCTTC. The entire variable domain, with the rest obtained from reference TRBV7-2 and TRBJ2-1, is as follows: GAGVSQSPSNKVTEKGKDVELRCDPISGHTALYWYRQSLGQGLEFLIYFQGNSAPDKSGLPSDRFSAERTGGSVSTLTIQRTQQEDSAVYLCASSSGASYNEQFFGPGTRLTVL.

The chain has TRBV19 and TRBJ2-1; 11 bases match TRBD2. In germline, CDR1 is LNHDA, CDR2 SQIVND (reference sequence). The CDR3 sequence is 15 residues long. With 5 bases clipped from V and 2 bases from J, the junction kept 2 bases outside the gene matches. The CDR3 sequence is CASSPGLAAYNEQFF. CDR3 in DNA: TGTGCCAGTAGTCCGGGACTAGCGGCCTACAATGAGCAGTTCTTC.

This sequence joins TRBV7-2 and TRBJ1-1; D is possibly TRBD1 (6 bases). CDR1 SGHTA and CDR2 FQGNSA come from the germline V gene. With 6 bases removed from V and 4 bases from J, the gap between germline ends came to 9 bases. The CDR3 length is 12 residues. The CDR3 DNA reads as TGTGCCAGCAGAGGACAGCTCACTGAAGCTTTCTTT. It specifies CASRGQLTEAFF.

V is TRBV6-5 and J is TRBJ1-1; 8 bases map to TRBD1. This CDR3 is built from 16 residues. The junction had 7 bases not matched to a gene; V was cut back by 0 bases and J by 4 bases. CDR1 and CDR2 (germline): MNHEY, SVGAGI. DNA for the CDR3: TGTGCCAGCAGTTACTCAGGCAGGGGGCGGGTCACTGAAGCTTTCTTT. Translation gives CASSYSGRGRVTEAFF.

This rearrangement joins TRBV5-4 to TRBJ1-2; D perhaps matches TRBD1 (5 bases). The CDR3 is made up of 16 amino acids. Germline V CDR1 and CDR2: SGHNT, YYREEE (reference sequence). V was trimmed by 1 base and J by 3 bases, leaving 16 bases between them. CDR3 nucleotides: TGTGCCAGCAGCTTGCTGGGCAGGGTCATGGACTATGGCTACACCTTC. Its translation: CASSLLGRVMDYGYTF.

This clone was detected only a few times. The CDR3 spells CASSRTGVTGELFF. The CDR3 DNA follows: TGTGCCAGCAGTCGAACAGGGGTCACCGGGGAGCTGTTTTTT. J is TRBJ2-2 and V is TRBV11-2, with 7 bases lining up with TRBD1. The CDR3 length is 14 residues. Germline V gene sequence: CDR1 SGHAT, CDR2 FQNNGV. V was clipped by 6 bases and J by 4 bases; unmatched bases: 5. Full variable domain (rest looked up from reference TRBV11-2 and TRBJ2-2): EAGVAQSPRYKIIEKRQSVAFWCNPISGHATLYWYQQILGQGPKLLIQFQNNGVVDDSQLPKDRFSAERLKGVDSTLKIQPAKLEDSAVYLCASSRTGVTGELFFGEGSRLTVL.

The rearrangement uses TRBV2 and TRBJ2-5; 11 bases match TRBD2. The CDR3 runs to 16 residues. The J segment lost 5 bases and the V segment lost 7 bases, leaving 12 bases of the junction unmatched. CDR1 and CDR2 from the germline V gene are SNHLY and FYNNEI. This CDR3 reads CASNYLAGGSGETQYF. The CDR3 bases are TGTGCCAGCAACTATTTAGCGGGGGGGTCTGGGGAGACCCAGTACTTC.

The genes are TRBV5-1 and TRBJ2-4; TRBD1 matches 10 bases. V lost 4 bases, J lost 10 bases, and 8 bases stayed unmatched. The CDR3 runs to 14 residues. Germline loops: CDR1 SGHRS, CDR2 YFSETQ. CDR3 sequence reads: CASSPRDRGSIQYF. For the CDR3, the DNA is TGCGCCAGCAGCCCCCGGGACAGGGGTTCAATTCAGTACTTC.

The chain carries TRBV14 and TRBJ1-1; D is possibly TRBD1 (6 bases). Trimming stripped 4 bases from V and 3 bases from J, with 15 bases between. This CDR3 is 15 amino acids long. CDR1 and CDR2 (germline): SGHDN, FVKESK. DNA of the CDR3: TGTGCCAGCAGCCTTATACAGGGTTTGCACACTGAAGCTTTCTTT. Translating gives CASSLIQGLHTEAFF.

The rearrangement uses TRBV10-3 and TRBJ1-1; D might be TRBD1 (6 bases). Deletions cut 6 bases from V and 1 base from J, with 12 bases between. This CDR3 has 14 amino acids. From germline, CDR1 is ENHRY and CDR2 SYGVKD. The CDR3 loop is CAIRGSDRNTEAFF. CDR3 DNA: TGTGCCATCAGGGGTTCGGACAGGAACACTGAAGCTTTCTTT.

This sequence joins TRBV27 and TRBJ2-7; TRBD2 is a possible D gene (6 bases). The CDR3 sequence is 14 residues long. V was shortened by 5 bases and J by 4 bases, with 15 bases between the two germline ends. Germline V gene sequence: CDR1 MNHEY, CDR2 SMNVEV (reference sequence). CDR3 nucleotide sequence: TGTGCCAGCAGTCTCGGAGGTGCGGGGTACGAGCAGTACTTC. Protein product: CASSLGGAGYEQYF.

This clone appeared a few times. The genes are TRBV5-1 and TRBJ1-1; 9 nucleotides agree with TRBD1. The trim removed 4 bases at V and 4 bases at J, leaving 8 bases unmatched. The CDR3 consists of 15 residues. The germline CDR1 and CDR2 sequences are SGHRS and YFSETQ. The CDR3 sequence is CASSPRTGEVTEAFF. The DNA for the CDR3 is TGCGCCAGCAGCCCGAGGACAGGGGAGGTCACTGAAGCTTTCTTT.

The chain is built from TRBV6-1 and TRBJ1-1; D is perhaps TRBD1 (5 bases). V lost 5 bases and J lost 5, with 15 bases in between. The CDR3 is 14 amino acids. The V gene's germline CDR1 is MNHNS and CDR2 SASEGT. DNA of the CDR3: TGTGCCAGCAGTCCTGGGACTTCCTTTACTGAAGCTTTCTTT. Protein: CASSPGTSFTEAFF.

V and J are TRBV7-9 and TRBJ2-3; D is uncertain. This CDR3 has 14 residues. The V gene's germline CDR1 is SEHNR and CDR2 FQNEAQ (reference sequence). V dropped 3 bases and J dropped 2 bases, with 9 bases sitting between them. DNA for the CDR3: TGTGCCAGCAGCTTCGGTTTAGCCACAGATACGCAGTATTTT. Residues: CASSFGLATDTQYF.

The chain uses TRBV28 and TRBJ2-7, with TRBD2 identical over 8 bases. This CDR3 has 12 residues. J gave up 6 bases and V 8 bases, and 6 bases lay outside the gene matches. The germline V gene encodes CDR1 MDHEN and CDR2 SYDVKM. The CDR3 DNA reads TGTGCCAGCCAAGGGGGGACTAGCGAGCAGTACTTC. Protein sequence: CASQGGTSEQYF.

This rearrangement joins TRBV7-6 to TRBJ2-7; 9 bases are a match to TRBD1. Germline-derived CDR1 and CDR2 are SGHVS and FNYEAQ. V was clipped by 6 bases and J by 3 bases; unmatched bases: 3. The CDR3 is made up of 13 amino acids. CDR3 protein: CASSTGQGYEQYF. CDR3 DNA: TGTGCCAGCAGTACGGGACAGGGCTACGAGCAGTACTTC. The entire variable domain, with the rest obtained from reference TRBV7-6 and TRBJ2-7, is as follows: GAGVSQSPRYKVTKRGQDVALRCDPISGHVSLYWYRQALGQGPEFLTYFNYEAQQDKSGLPNDRFSAERPEGSISTLTIQRTEQRDSAMYRCASSTGQGYEQYFGPGTRLTVT.

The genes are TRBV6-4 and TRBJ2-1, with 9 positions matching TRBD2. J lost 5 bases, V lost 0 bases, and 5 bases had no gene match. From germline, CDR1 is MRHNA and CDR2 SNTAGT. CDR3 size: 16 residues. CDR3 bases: TGTGCCAGCAGTGACTCAGGGGCGGGGGGGCACAATGAGCAGTTCTTC. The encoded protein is CASSDSGAGGHNEQFF.

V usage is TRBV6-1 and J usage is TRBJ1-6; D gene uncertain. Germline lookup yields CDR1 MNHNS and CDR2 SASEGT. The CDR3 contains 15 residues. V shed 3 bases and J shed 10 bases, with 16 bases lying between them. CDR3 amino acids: CASSERVLGNSPLHF. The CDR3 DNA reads TGTGCCAGCAGTGAGAGGGTTTTGGGTAACTCACCCCTCCACTTT.

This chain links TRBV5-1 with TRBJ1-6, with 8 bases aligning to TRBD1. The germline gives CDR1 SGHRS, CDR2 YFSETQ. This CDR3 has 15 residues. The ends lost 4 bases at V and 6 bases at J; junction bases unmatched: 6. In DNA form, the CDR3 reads TGCGCCAGCAGCCTCGCCGGACAGGGTAATTCACCCCTCCACTTT. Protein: CASSLAGQGNSPLHF.

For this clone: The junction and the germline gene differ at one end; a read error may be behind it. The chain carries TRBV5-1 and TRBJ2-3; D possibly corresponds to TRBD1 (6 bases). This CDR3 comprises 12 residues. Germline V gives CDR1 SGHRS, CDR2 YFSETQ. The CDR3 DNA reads TGCGCCAGCAGCGCCTGGACAGATTCGCAGTATTTT. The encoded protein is CASSAWTDSQYF.

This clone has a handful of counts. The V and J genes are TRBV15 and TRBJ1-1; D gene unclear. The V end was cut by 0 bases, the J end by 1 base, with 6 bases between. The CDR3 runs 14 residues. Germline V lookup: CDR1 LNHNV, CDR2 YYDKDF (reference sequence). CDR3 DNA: TGTGCCACCAGCAGAGACCCACAGAACACTGAAGCTTTCTTT. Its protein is CATSRDPQNTEAFF.

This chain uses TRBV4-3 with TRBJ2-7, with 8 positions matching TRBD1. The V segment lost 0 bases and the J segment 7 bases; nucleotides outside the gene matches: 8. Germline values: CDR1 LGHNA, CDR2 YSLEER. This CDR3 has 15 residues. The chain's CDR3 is CASSQDGQGAREQYF. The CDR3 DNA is TGCGCCAGCAGCCAAGATGGGCAGGGGGCGAGGGAGCAGTACTTC.

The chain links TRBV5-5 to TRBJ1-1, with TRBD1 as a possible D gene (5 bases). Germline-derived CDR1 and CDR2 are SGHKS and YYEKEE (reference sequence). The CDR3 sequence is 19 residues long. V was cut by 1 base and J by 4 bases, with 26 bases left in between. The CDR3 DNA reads TGTGCCAGCAGCTTGCATAGCGGGGCGGTGGGACTAATAGGCACTGAAGCTTTCTTT. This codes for CASSLHSGAVGLIGTEAFF.

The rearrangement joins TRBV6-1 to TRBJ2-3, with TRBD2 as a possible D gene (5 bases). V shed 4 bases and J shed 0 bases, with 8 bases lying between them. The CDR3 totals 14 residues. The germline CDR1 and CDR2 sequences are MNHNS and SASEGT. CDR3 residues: CASSAGMSTDTQYF. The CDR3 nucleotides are TGTGCCAGCAGTGCGGGGATGAGCACAGATACGCAGTATTTT.

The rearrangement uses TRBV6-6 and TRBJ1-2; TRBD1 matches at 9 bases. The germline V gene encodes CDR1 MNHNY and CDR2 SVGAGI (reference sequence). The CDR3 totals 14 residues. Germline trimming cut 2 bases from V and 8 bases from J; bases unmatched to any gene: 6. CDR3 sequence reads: CASSYRTGGEGYTF. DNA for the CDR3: TGTGCCAGCAGTTACCGCACAGGGGGCGAGGGCTACACCTTC.

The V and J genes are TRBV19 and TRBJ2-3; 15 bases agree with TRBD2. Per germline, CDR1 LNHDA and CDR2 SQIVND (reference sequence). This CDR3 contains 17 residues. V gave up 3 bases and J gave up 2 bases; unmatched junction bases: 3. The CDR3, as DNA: TGTGCCAGTAGTATTGGACTAGCGGGGGGGTACACAGATACGCAGTATTTT. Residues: CASSIGLAGGYTDTQYF.

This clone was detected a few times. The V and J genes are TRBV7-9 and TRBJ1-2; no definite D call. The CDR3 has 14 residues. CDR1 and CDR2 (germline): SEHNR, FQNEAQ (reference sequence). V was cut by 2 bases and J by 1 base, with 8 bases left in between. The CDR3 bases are TGTGCCAGCAGCTTACGTGAGCTTAACTATGGCTACACCTTC. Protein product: CASSLRELNYGYTF.

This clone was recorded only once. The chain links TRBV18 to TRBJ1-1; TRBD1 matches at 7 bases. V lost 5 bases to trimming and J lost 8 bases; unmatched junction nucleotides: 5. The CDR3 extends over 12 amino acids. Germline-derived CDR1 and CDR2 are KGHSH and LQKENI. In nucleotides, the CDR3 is TGTGCCAGCTCAACAACAGGGGCCGAAGCTTTCTTT. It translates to CASSTTGAEAFF.

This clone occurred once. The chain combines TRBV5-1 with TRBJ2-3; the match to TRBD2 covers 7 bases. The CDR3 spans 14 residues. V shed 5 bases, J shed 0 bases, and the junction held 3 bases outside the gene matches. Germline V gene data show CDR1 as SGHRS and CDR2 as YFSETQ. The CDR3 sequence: CASRAGTSTDTQYF. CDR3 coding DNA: TGCGCCAGCAGAGCGGGAACTAGCACAGATACGCAGTATTTT.